This T cell receptor (beta chain) was captured by sequencing in a study of T cells in Graves' hyperthyroidism and ophthalmopathy. There were TCR beta CDR3 regions amplified from RNA transcripts. Researchers ran a first-round RT-PCR on the TCR CDR3 using the HTBI primer set. TCRdb called the multiplex PCR reads again in MiXCR, with one record for every CDR3 protein. The table has about 640,000 distinct CDR3 sequences, less than 25% seen once. Ophthalmopathy in the patients scored at least 3 on Clinical Activity Score and at least 4 on NOSPECS grade, lasting under 3 months. This CDR3 has 10 residues. The V end was cut by 5 bases, the J end by 8 bases, with 7 bases between. Germline loops: CDR1 MDHEN, CDR2 SYDVKM. Study results and limitations: Among thyroid clonotypes expanded above 0.001, most also appeared in blood.

Regarding this clonotype: Its antigen remains unknown.

The genes are TRBV28 and TRBJ2-7; the D gene could be TRBD1 or TRBD2 (5 bases each). This receptor was taken from a young man with Graves' ophthalmopathy. The sample comprised blood. The CDR3 nucleotides are TGTGCCAGCAGTGAGGGGAAGCAGTACTTC. Protein: CASSEGKQYF.